The 21 T cell receptor beta chains below all came from one sample that was sequenced in a study of blood T cells in healthy people across ages. The authors ran a second PCR of 7 to 11 cycles using a sample-barcoded 5' primer and a J-beta primer mix. In TCRdb, the 5' RACE reads were re-called with MiXCR into one record per CDR3 protein. The repertoire holds approximately 820,000 distinct CDR3 sequences, with roughly 44% as singletons. The sequenced material came from blood. The origin of the receptors is a man aged 60 to 69 in good health.

The V and J genes are TRBV25-1 and TRBJ2-7; D not resolved. The V end lost 2 bases, the J end lost 5 bases, and 7 bases lay between the germline ends. The germline gives CDR1 MGHDK, CDR2 SYGVNS. There are 12 residues in the CDR3. CDR3 sequence: CASSEVPNEQYF. CDR3 nucleotide sequence: TGTGCCAGCAGTGAAGTCCCCAACGAGCAGTACTTC.

Comment on this clonotype: A much larger clone lies one base from this, so it may be a read error. The chain employs TRBV5-4 and TRBJ2-7; the match to TRBD1 covers 7 bases. This CDR3 region has 13 residues. CDR1 and CDR2 (germline): SGHNT, YYREEE (reference sequence). The V and J ends lost 10 bases and 3 bases, in that order; junction bases with no gene match: 10. CDR3 residues: CAYNRGGLYEQYF. CDR3 coding DNA: TGTGCCTATAACAGGGGTGGCCTCTACGAGCAGTACTTC.

This chain joins TRBV4-1 and TRBJ1-4; D gene ambiguous. CDR1 is MGHRA and CDR2 is YSYEKL in the germline V gene. CDR3 size: 15 residues. V lost 0 bases to trimming and J lost 8 bases, with 13 bases between them. CDR3 in amino acids: CASSQDRVPAEKLFF. The CDR3 nucleotides read TGCGCCAGCAGCCAAGATCGGGTCCCGGCGGAAAAACTGTTTTTT.

This clonotype was observed a single time. J is TRBJ1-6 and V is TRBV20-1, with 11 bases that match TRBD1. J was trimmed by 1 base and V by 3 bases; bases with no gene match: 11. CDR1 is DFQATT, CDR2 SNEGSKA, per germline (reference sequence). The CDR3 is made up of 19 amino acids. The CDR3 nucleotides are TGCAGTGCTAGGGACGGGACAGGGGGGTTTCGTTCCTATAATTCACCCCTCCACTTT. The encoded protein is CSARDGTGGFRSYNSPLHF.

This clonotype turned up a few times. The chain recombines TRBV25-1 with TRBJ2-1; TRBD2 matches 15 bases. The CDR3 length is 15 residues. V lost 3 bases and J lost 6; bases outside the gene matches: 0. Per the germline V gene, CDR1 is MGHDK and CDR2 is SYGVNS. The CDR3 sequence is CASSEGLAGGNEQFF. The CDR3 DNA follows: TGTGCCAGCAGTGAGGGACTAGCGGGGGGCAATGAGCAGTTCTTC.

The rearrangement uses TRBV6-2 or TRBV6-3 and TRBJ2-6; possible D gene TRBD2, 7 bases. V lost 6 bases and J 5 bases, leaving 14 bases between the germline ends. The CDR3 totals 15 residues. Germline CDR1 and CDR2: MNHEY and SVGEGT. The CDR3 coding sequence is TGTGCCAGCAGCACGCAGGGGACTAGGGCCAACGTCCTGACTTTC. Translation: CASSTQGTRANVLTF.

This clonotype was recorded a few times. The chain carries TRBV20-1 and TRBJ2-3; weak D call: TRBD1 (6 bases). The CDR3 sequence is 14 residues long. CDR1 is DFQATT and CDR2 is SNEGSKA in the germline V gene (reference sequence). The ends were cut back, 3 bases at V and 0 bases at J, with 10 bases in the middle. Here the CDR3 DNA reads TGCAGTGCTAGGGTGGGGGCCAGCACAGATACGCAGTATTTT. Translated: CSARVGASTDTQYF.

This clonotype was counted only a few times. The chain uses TRBV20-1 and TRBJ2-2; D gene uncertain. Trimming stripped 1 base from V and 9 bases from J, with 9 bases between. CDR3 length: 12 amino acids. Germline CDR1 reads DFQATT; CDR2 reads SNEGSKA (reference sequence). The CDR3 DNA sequence: TGCAGTGCTAGAGTGGGGAACAGGGAGCTGTTTTTT. Residues: CSARVGNRELFF.

The chain joins TRBV4-1 to TRBJ2-5; 13 positions match TRBD2. The germline V gene has CDR1 MGHRA and CDR2 YSYEKL. CDR3 size: 16 residues. The V segment lost 1 base and the J segment 6 bases; nucleotides outside the gene matches: 5. CDR3 DNA sequence: TGCGCCAGCAGCCAAGTGACTAGCGGGGGGACGAAGACCCAGTACTTC. Translation: CASSQVTSGGTKTQYF.

The V and J genes are TRBV6-6 and TRBJ2-7; D might be TRBD2 (6 bases). Trimming removed 6 bases at V and 1 base at J, with 10 bases between. The CDR3 length is 13 residues. Per the germline V gene, CDR1 is MNHNY and CDR2 is SVGAGI (reference sequence). Here the CDR3 DNA reads TGTGCCAGCAGGGGAGGACGGTCCTACGAGCAGTACTTC. Translating it yields CASRGGRSYEQYF.

The chain recombines TRBV5-1 with TRBJ1-1; D gene unclear. The CDR3 runs 15 residues. CDR1 and CDR2 from the germline V gene are SGHRS and YFSETQ. The ends were cut back, 0 bases at V and 0 bases at J, with 9 bases in the middle. The CDR3: CASSLDNSMNTEAFF. CDR3 nucleotides: TGCGCCAGCAGCTTGGACAACTCCATGAACACTGAAGCTTTCTTT.

The rearrangement joins TRBV7-2 to TRBJ2-1; 13 positions agree with TRBD2. CDR1 and CDR2 from the germline V gene are SGHTA and FQGNSA. The CDR3 loop spans 17 amino acids. Unmatched junction bases numbered 9, after V lost 5 bases and J lost 5 bases. DNA of the CDR3: TGTGCCAGCAGCGACCCACCACTAGCGGGGGGGGACAATGAGCAGTTCTTC. Protein: CASSDPPLAGGDNEQFF.

This clonotype was picked up one time. The chain joins TRBV12-5 to TRBJ2-2; 8 bases are shared with TRBD2. The germline V gene has CDR1 LGHNT and CDR2 FRNRAP. This CDR3 comprises 17 residues. Trimming cost V 1 base and J 4 bases; bases outside gene matches: 8. CDR3 DNA sequence: TGTGCTAGTGGTTTGGCAACGGGACTAGACTTCACCGGGGAGCTGTTTTTT. It translates to CASGLATGLDFTGELFF. The entire variable domain, with the rest obtained from reference TRBV12-5 and TRBJ2-2, is as follows: DARVTQTPRHKVTEMGQEVTMRCQPILGHNTVFWYRQTMMQGLELLAYFRNRAPLDDSGMPKDRFSAEMPDATLATLKIQPSEPRDSAVYFCASGLATGLDFTGELFFGEGSRLTVL.

The chain is built from TRBV2 and TRBJ2-1; TRBD1 aligns across 8 bases. J gave up 5 bases and V 4 bases, and 10 bases lay outside the gene matches. CDR1 and CDR2 from the germline V gene are SNHLY and FYNNEI. The CDR3 sequence is 16 residues long. The CDR3 DNA follows: TGTGCCAGCAGTGGTACCCTGACAGGGGAAAACAATGAGCAGTTCTTC. Its protein product is CASSGTLTGENNEQFF.

V is TRBV7-2 and J is TRBJ2-5; 15 bases map to TRBD2. Germline V gene data show CDR1 as SGHTA and CDR2 as FQGNSA. The J segment lost 5 bases and the V segment lost 1 base, leaving 5 bases of the junction unmatched. There are 17 residues in the CDR3. The CDR3 nucleotides read TGTGCCAGCAGCTTAGGGACTAGCGGGGGGGCCCGGGAGACCCAGTACTTC. This sequence encodes CASSLGTSGGARETQYF.

J is TRBJ2-7 and V is TRBV5-1; TRBD1 agrees at 10 bases. Germline V gene data show CDR1 as SGHRS and CDR2 as YFSETQ. The V segment lost 2 bases and the J segment 3 bases; nucleotides outside the gene matches: 5. The CDR3 loop spans 15 amino acids. The CDR3 nucleotides read TGCGCCAGCAGCTTAGACTGGACAGGGGGCTACGAGCAGTACTTC. Translated, it gives CASSLDWTGGYEQYF.

The V call is TRBV5-1, the J call TRBJ2-3; 8 nucleotides agree with TRBD2. V lost 1 base and J lost 7; bases outside the gene matches: 11. Germline V gene lookup returns CDR1 SGHRS and CDR2 YFSETQ. The CDR3 extends over 16 amino acids. CDR3 DNA sequence: TGCGCCAGCAGCTTGATCCCGAGCGGGGGTTCGAATACGCAGTATTTT. This gives the protein CASSLIPSGGSNTQYF. Full variable domain (outside the CDR3, taken from reference TRBV5-1 and TRBJ2-3): KAGVTQTPRYLIKTRGQQVTLSCSPISGHRSVSWYQQTPGQGLQFLFEYFSETQRNKGNFPGRFSGRQFSNSRSEMNVSTLELGDSALYLCASSLIPSGGSNTQYFGPGTRLTVL.

This clonotype was seen more than once but under ten times. The gene calls are TRBV6-2 or TRBV6-3 and TRBJ2-1; D is undetermined. Germline assignment: CDR1 MNHEY and CDR2 SVGEGT. Trimming removed 3 bases from V and 4 bases from J, with 7 bases in between. The CDR3 consists of 13 residues. For the CDR3, the DNA is TGTGCCAGCAGTTATGAGGAGTACAATGAGCAGTTCTTC. Protein product: CASSYEEYNEQFF.

This clonotype was seen a handful of times. The rearrangement joins TRBV15 to TRBJ2-3, with D possibly TRBD1 on 5 matching bases. V was shortened by 3 bases and J by 2 bases, with 15 bases between the two germline ends. Looked up from germline, CDR1 is LNHNV and CDR2 is YYDKDF (reference sequence). The CDR3 has 16 residues. The CDR3 reads CATSSRTLGPTDTQYF. The CDR3, as DNA: TGTGCCACCAGCAGTCGCACCCTGGGGCCCACAGATACGCAGTATTTT. Supplemented by reference TRBV15 and TRBJ2-3, the full variable domain reads DAMVIQNPRYQVTQFGKPVTLSCSQTLNHNVMYWYQQKSSQAPKLLFHYYDKDFNNEADTPDNFQSRRPNTSFCFLDIRSPGLGDTAMYLCATSSRTLGPTDTQYFGPGTRLTVL.

V usage is TRBV6-1 and J usage is TRBJ2-7; D is uncertain. V was trimmed by 6 bases and J by 4 bases, leaving 10 bases between them. The CDR3 consists of 12 residues. Germline V gives CDR1 MNHNS, CDR2 SASEGT. Here the CDR3 reads CASSRAEYEQYF. CDR3 DNA: TGTGCCAGCAGCAGAGCAGAATACGAGCAGTACTTC.

The gene calls are TRBV10-3 and TRBJ2-6, with D maybe TRBD1 (6 bases). V was trimmed by 8 bases and J by 0 bases, leaving 14 bases between them. CDR3 size: 16 residues. Per the germline V gene, CDR1 is ENHRY and CDR2 is SYGVKD. The CDR3 DNA reads TGTGCCATCGGACAGAAAACCCACTCTGGGGCCAACGTCCTGACTTTC. Translating gives CAIGQKTHSGANVLTF.